The 7 T cell receptor beta chains below all came from one sample that was sequenced in a study of shared T cell receptors in the human thymus. Generated by immunoSEQ multiplex PCR, the TCRdb table keeps only in-frame clones and is missing some. The sample has around 730,000 clones; 75% to 90% are singletons. This same sample was also taken into another study, of human thymus T cells.

Sequencing was carried out using thymocytes. The receptors come from a girl under three years old with a congenital heart defect.

The chain links TRBV5-1 to TRBJ2-1; 9 bases are shared with TRBD1. The CDR3 is 17 residues long. Germline CDR1 is SGHRS and CDR2 is YFSETQ. V lost 0 bases and J lost 2; bases outside the gene matches: 6. CDR3 sequence reads: CASSLEVTGGPYNEQFF. The CDR3 DNA reads as TGCGCCAGCAGCTTGGAGGTGACAGGGGGACCCTACAATGAGCAGTTCTTC.

The gene calls are TRBV14 and TRBJ2-6; 7 nucleotides align to TRBD1. Germline trimming cut 11 bases from V and 0 bases from J; bases unmatched to any gene: 7. This CDR3 has 15 amino acids. Germline CDR1 is SGHDN and CDR2 is FVKESK. Here the CDR3 reads CAGRGQNSGANVLTF. In DNA form, the CDR3 reads TGTGCCGGAAGGGGGCAGAACTCTGGGGCCAACGTCCTGACTTTC.

The chain is built from TRBV6-4 and TRBJ1-6, with 7 bases fitting TRBD1. Losses at the gene ends were 6 bases for V and 5 bases for J; bases not matched to a gene: 4. Germline CDR1 reads MRHNA; CDR2 reads SNTAGT. The CDR3 spans 14 residues. CDR3 region: CASRRTGDNSPLHF. The CDR3 DNA follows: TGTGCCAGCAGGAGGACAGGTGATAATTCACCCCTCCACTTT.

The sample holds a few counts of this clone. V usage is TRBV27 and J usage is TRBJ1-1, with D hard to call. V was clipped by 2 bases and J by 0 bases, with 7 bases between them. The germline CDR1 and CDR2 sequences are MNHEY and SMNVEV (reference sequence). The length of the CDR3 is 14 residues. The CDR3 region has the DNA TGTGCCAGCAGTTTAACAGTGATGAACACTGAAGCTTTCTTT. Translating it yields CASSLTVMNTEAFF.

This clone came up once. One junction end disagrees with the germline gene, perhaps due to a read error. J is TRBJ2-4 and V is TRBV5-6, with 7 bases identical to TRBD2. The CDR3 sequence is 14 residues long. Germline V CDR1 and CDR2: SGHDT, YYEEEE. The chain's CDR3 is CASSLYRPGGPRGF. Written as DNA, the CDR3 is TGTGCCAGCAGCTTGTACCGGCCGGGGGGACCACGTGGCTTC. Full variable domain (outside the CDR3, taken from reference TRBV5-6 and TRBJ2-4): DAGVTQSPTHLIKTRGQQVTLRCSPKSGHDTVSWYQQALGQGPQFIFQYYEEEERQRGNFPDRFSGHQFPNYSSELNVNALLLGDSALYLCASSLYRPGGPRGFGAGTRLSVL.

This chain uses TRBV5-1 with TRBJ2-1; 8 bases fit TRBD2. CDR3 size: 16 residues. Germline assignment: CDR1 SGHRS and CDR2 YFSETQ. V shed 1 base and J 6 bases; nucleotides not matched to a gene: 9. This CDR3 is CASSLSSGGEPNEQFF. Written as DNA, the CDR3 is TGCGCCAGCAGCTTGTCGAGCGGGGGCGAACCCAATGAGCAGTTCTTC.

The chain has TRBV7-6 and TRBJ1-1; the D is unclear. V lost 8 bases and J 1 base, leaving 26 bases between the germline ends. CDR1 SGHVS and CDR2 FNYEAQ come from the germline V gene. The CDR3 extends over 18 amino acids. The CDR3 region has the DNA TGTGCCAGCCTTGCCGGGTCAAAAGGAGCGAAATCGAACACTGAAGCTTTCTTT. Translation gives CASLAGSKGAKSNTEAFF.